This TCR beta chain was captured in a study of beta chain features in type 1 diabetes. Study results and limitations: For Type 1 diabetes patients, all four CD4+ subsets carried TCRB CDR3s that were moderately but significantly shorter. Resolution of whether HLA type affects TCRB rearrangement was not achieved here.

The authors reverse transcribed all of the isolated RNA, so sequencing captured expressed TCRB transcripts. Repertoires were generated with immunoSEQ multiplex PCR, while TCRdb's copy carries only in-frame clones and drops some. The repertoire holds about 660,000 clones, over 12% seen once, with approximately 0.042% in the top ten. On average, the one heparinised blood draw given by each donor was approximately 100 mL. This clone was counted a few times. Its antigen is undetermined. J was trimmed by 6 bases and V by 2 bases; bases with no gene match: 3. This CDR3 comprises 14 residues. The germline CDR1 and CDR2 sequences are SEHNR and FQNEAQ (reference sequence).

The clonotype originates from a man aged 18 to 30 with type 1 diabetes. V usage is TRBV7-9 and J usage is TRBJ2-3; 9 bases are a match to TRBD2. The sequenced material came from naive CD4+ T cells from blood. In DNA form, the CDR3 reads TGTGCCAGCAGCTTATTAGCGGGAGTGGATACGCAGTATTTT. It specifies CASSLLAGVDTQYF.